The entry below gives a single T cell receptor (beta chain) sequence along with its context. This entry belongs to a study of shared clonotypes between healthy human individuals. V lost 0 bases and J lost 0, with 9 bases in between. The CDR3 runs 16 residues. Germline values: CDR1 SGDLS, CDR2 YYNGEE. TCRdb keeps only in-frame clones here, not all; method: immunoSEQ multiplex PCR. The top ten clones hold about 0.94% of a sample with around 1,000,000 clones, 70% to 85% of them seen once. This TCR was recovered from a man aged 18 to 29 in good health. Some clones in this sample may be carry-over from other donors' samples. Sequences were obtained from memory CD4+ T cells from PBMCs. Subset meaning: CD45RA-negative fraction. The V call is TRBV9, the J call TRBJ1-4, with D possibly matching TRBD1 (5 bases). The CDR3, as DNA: TGTGCCAGCAGCGTAGGAGGAGGGGCAACTAATGAAAAACTGTTTTTT. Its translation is CASSVGGGATNEKLFF.